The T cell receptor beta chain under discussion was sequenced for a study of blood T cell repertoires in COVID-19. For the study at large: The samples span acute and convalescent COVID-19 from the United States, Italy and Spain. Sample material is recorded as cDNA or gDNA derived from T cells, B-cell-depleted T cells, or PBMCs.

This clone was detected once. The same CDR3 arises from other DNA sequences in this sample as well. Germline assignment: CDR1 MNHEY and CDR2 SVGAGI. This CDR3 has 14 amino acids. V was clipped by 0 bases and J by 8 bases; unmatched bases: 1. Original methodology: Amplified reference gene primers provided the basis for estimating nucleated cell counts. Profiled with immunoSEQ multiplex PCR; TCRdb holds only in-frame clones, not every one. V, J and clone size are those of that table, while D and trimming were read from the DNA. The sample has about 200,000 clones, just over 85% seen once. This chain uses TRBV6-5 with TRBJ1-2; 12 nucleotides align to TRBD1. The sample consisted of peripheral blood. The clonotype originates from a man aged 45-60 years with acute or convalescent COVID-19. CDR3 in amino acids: CASSYSGQGAGYTF. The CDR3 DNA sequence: TGTGCCAGCAGTTACTCGGGACAGGGGGCCGGCTACACCTTC.